Following are 3 T cell receptor beta chains from one sample sequenced in a study of blood T cell repertoires in COVID-19. Clones were sequenced by immunoSEQ multiplex PCR, and TCRdb holds only the in-frame ones, with some missing. The sample records roughly 300,000 clones, approximately 84% being singletons. The sequenced material came from PBMCs or T cells enriched from blood (not recorded which). The receptors here all came from a woman aged 25 to 39 who had recovered from COVID-19.

The chain joins TRBV7-8 to TRBJ1-2; D is ambiguous. V lost 3 bases and J lost 4, with 27 bases in between. This CDR3 is built from 19 residues. Germline V gene sequence: CDR1 SGHVS, CDR2 FQNEAQ. The CDR3 nucleotides read TGTGCCAGCAGCTTGACTCGACGGCCCTCGCCTTTTCTCCTCTATGGCTACACCTTC. It encodes CASSLTRRPSPFLLYGYTF.

CDR3: CASKTGTTNEKLFF. In nucleotides, the CDR3 is TGTGCCAGCAAGACAGGAACAACTAATGAAAAACTGTTTTTT. The rearrangement joins TRBV7-9 to TRBJ1-4, with D possibly being TRBD1 (6 bases). The CDR3 is 14 amino acids. V lost 7 bases and J lost 0, with 9 bases in between. Germline loops: CDR1 SEHNR, CDR2 FQNEAQ (reference sequence).

The genes are TRBV10-2 and TRBJ1-1, with D possibly being TRBD1 (6 bases). The germline V and J ends were trimmed by 6 bases and 3 bases, with 17 bases remaining between them. Germline lookup yields CDR1 WSHSY and CDR2 SAAADI. The CDR3 covers 15 residues. CDR3 coding DNA: TGCGCCAGCAGCCGACAGGAGAGAATACACACTGAAGCTTTCTTT. Protein product: CASSRQERIHTEAFF.